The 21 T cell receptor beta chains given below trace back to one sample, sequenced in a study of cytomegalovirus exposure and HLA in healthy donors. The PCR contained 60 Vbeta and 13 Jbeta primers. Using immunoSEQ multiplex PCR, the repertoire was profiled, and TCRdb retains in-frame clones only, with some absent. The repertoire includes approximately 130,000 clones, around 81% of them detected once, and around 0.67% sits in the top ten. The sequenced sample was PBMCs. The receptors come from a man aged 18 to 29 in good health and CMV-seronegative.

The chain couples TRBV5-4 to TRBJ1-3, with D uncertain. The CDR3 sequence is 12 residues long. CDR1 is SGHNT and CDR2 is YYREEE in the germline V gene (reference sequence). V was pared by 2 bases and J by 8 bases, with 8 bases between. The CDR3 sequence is CASSLRGYTIYF. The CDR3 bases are TGTGCCAGCAGCTTACGGGGATACACCATATATTTT.

CDR3 nucleotide sequence: TGTGCCTGGAGTGTTACTAACTATGGCTACACCTTC. The encoded protein is CAWSVTNYGYTF. The chain uses TRBV30 and TRBJ1-2; D unresolved. Germline values: CDR1 GTSNPN, CDR2 SVGIG (reference sequence). This CDR3 is built from 12 residues. The V and J ends lost 0 bases and 0 bases respectively, with 2 bases between them. The whole variable domain, filled in from reference TRBV30 and TRBJ1-2, reads SQTIHQWPATLVQPVGSPLSLECTVEGTSNPNLYWYRQAAGRGLQLLFYSVGIGQISSEVPQNLSASRPQDRQFILSSKKLLLSDSGFYLCAWSVTNYGYTFGSGTRLTVV.

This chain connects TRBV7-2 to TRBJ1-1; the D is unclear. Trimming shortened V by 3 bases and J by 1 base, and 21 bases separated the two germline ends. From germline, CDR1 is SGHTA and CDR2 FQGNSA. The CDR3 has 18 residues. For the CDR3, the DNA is TGTGCCAGCAGCTTTTTTGCCCGGTACGACACGACGAACACTGAAGCTTTCTTT. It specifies CASSFFARYDTTNTEAFF.

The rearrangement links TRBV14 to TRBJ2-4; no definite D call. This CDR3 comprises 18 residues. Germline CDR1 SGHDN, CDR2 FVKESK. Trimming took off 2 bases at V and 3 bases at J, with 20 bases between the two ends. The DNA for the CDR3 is TGTGCCAGCAGCCAAACACAGATTCCGCCTTTAGGCAAAAACATTCAGTACTTC. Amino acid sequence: CASSQTQIPPLGKNIQYF.

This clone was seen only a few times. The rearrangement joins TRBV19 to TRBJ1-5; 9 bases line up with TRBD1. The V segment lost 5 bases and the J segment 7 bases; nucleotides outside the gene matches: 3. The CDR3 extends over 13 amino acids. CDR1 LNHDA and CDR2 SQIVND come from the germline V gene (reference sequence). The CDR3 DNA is TGTGCCAGTAGTGGACAGGGGTACCAGCCCCAGCATTTT. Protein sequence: CASSGQGYQPQHF.

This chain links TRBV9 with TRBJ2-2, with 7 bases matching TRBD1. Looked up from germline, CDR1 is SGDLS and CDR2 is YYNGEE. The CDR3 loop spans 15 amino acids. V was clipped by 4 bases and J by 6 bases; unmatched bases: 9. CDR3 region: CASSILTGVPGELFF. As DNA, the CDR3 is TGTGCCAGCAGCATACTTACAGGGGTCCCCGGGGAGCTGTTTTTT.

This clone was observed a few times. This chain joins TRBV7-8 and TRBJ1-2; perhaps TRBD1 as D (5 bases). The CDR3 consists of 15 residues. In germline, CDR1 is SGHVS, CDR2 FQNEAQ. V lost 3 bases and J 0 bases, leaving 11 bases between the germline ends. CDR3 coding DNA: TGTGCCAGCAGCTTGGTACAGGACCCTAACTATGGCTACACCTTC. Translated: CASSLVQDPNYGYTF.

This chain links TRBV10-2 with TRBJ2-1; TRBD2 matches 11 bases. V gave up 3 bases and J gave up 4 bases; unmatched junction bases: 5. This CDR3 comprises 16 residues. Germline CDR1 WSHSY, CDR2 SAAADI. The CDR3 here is CASSDLAGGNYNEQFF. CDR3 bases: TGCGCCAGCAGTGATCTAGCGGGGGGAAATTACAATGAGCAGTTCTTC.

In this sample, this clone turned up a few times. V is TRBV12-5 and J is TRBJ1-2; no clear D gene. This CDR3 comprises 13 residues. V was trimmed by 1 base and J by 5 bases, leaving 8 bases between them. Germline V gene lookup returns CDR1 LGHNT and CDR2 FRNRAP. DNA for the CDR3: TGTGCTAGTGGTTTGGCAGTGTCATATGGCTACACCTTC. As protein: CASGLAVSYGYTF.

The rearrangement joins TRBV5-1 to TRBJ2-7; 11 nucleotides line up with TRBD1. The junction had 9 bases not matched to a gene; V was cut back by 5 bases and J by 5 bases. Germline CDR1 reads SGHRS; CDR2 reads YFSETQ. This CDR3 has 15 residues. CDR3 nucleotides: TGCGCCAGCAGTACCCTTGGGACAGGGGGAGACGAGCAGTACTTC. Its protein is CASSTLGTGGDEQYF. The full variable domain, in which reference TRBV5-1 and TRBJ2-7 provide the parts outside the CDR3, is KAGVTQTPRYLIKTRGQQVTLSCSPISGHRSVSWYQQTPGQGLQFLFEYFSETQRNKGNFPGRFSGRQFSNSRSEMNVSTLELGDSALYLCASSTLGTGGDEQYFGPGTRLTVT.

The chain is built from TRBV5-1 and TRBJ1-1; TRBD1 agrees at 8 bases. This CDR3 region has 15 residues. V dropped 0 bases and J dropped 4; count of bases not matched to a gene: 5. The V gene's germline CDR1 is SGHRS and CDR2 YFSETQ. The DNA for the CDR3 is TGCGCCAGCAGCTTGGAACCGACAGGGGTCACTGAAGCTTTCTTT. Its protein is CASSLEPTGVTEAFF. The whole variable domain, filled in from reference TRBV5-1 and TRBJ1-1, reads KAGVTQTPRYLIKTRGQQVTLSCSPISGHRSVSWYQQTPGQGLQFLFEYFSETQRNKGNFPGRFSGRQFSNSRSEMNVSTLELGDSALYLCASSLEPTGVTEAFFGQGTRLTVV.

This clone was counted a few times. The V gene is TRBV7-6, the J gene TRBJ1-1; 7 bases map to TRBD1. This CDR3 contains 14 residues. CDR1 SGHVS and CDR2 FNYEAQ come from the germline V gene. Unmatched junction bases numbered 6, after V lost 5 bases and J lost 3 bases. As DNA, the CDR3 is TGTGCCAGCAGCGAAAGGGGGCTCGACACTGAAGCTTTCTTT. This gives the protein CASSERGLDTEAFF.

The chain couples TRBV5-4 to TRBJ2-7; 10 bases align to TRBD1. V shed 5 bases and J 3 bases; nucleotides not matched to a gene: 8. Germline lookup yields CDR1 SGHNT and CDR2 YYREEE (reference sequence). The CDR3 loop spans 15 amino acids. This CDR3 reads CASRPGGTGDYEQYF. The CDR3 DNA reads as TGTGCCAGCAGGCCGGGCGGGACAGGGGACTACGAGCAGTACTTC.

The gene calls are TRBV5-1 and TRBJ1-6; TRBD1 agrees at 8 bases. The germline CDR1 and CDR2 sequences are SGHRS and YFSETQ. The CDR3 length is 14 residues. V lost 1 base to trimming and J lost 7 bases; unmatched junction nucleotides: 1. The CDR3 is CASSLRTGNSPLHF. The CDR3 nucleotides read TGCGCCAGCAGCTTGCGGACAGGGAATTCACCCCTCCACTTT. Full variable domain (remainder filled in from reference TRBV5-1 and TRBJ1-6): KAGVTQTPRYLIKTRGQQVTLSCSPISGHRSVSWYQQTPGQGLQFLFEYFSETQRNKGNFPGRFSGRQFSNSRSEMNVSTLELGDSALYLCASSLRTGNSPLHFGNGTRLTVT.

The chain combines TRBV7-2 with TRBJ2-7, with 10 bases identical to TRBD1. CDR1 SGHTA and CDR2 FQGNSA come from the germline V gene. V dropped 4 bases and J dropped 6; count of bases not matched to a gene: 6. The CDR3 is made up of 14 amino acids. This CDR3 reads CASSWGGTGVEQYF. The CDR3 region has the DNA TGTGCCAGCAGCTGGGGGGGGACAGGGGTCGAGCAGTACTTC.

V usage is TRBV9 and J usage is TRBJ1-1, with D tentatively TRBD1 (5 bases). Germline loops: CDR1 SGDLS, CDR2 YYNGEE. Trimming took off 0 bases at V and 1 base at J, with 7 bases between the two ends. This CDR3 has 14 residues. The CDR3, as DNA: TGTGCCAGCAGCGTAGATGGGGCGAACACTGAAGCTTTCTTT. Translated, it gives CASSVDGANTEAFF.

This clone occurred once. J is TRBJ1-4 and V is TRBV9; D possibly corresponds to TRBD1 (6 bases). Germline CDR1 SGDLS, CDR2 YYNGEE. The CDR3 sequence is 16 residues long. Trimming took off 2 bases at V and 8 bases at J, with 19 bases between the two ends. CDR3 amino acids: CASSVSGRGGGEKLFF. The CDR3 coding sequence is TGTGCCAGCAGCGTCTCTGGACGAGGGGGTGGGGAAAAACTGTTTTTT.

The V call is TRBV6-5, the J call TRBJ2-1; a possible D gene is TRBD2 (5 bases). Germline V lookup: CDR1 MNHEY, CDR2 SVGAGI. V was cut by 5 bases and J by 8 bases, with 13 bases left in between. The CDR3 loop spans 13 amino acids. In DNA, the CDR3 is TGTGCCAGCAGTACCACTAGAAGCGATGAGCAGTTCTTC. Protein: CASSTTRSDEQFF.

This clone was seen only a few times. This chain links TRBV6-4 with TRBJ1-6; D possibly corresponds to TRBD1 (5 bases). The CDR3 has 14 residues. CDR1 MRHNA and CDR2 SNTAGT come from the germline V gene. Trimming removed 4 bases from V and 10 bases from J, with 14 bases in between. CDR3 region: CASSGKQGESPLHF. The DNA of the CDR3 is TGTGCCAGCAGTGGGAAGCAGGGCGAATCACCCCTCCACTTT.

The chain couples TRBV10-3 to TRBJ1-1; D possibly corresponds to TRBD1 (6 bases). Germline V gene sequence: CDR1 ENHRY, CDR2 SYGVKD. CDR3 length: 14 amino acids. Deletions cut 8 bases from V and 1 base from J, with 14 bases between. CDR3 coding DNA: TGTGCCATCGCCCGGGACACGGCGAACACTGAAGCTTTCTTT. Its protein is CAIARDTANTEAFF.

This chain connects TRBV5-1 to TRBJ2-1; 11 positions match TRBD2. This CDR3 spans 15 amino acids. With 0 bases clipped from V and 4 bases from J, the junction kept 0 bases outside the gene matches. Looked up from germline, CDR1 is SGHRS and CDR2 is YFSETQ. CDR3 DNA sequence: TGCGCCAGCAGCTTGGGACTAGCGGGGTACAATGAGCAGTTCTTC. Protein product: CASSLGLAGYNEQFF.